This is a list of T cell receptor beta chains from one sample in a study of blood T cell repertoires in COVID-19. Assay used: immunoSEQ multiplex PCR; TCRdb lists only in-frame clones, some missing. Among about 200,000 clones, roughly four fifths were seen once, and the ten largest hold around 12%. What was sequenced was peripheral blood. The receptors shown here come from a middle-aged woman with acute or convalescent COVID-19. Both conserved end residues are part of each CDR3. A D gene is named only where the DNA matches it firmly. Size is stated for part of the rows, as once, few or many counts, or as a class when the clone is expanded.

clone size: once
J gene: TRBJ1-3
V gene: TRBV11-2
D gene: -
CDR3 DNA: TGTGCCAGCAGCTTAGAGGGGGCAATAGCTGGAAACACCATATATTTT
CDR3 protein: CASSLEGAIAGNTIYF

clone size: -
J gene: TRBJ1-2
V gene: TRBV5-6
D gene: -
CDR3 DNA: TGTGCCAGCAGCTTGGCTGGGGGCGACTATGGCTACACCTTC
CDR3 protein: CASSLAGGDYGYTF

clone size: -
J gene: TRBJ1-2
V gene: TRBV10-1
D gene: -
CDR3 DNA: TGCGCCAGCAGTGTGGTCCCAGGGACTAACAGCTACACCTTC
CDR3 protein: CASSVVPGTNSYTF

clone size: few
J gene: TRBJ1-3
V gene: TRBV2
D gene: -
CDR3 DNA: TGTGCCAGCAGTCCTGACGAGGACACCATATATTTT
CDR3 protein: CASSPDEDTIYF

clone size: -
J gene: TRBJ2-2
V gene: TRBV7-2
D gene: TRBD2
CDR3 DNA: TGTGCCAGCAGCTTAAGGACTAGCGGAGGGAACACCGGGGAGCTGTTTTTT
CDR3 protein: CASSLRTSGGNTGELFF

clone size: -
J gene: TRBJ2-1
V gene: TRBV18
D gene: -
CDR3 DNA: TGTGCCAGCTCACCACCACTGTCACTCTATGAGCAGTTCTTC
CDR3 protein: CASSPPLSLYEQFF

clone size: -
J gene: TRBJ2-7
V gene: TRBV7-9
D gene: -
CDR3 DNA: TGTGCCAGCAGCTTACCAGGCCCCTACGAGCAGTACTTC
CDR3 protein: CASSLPGPYEQYF

clone size: -
J gene: TRBJ1-6
V gene: TRBV18
D gene: TRBD1
CDR3 DNA: TGTGCCAGCTCACCATTTGGGACCCAACACGACAGGGGGCGCGGGAAGGTCCCAAGTTCACCCCTCCACTTT
CDR3 protein: CASSPFGTQHDRGRGKVPSSPLHF

clone size: -
J gene: TRBJ1-6
V gene: TRBV6-5
D gene: -
CDR3 DNA: TGTGCCAGCAGTTACAAGTTCGGGGGACCCTATTCACCCCTCCACTTT
CDR3 protein: CASSYKFGGPYSPLHF

clone size: -
J gene: TRBJ1-1
V gene: TRBV5-1
D gene: -
CDR3 DNA: TGCGCCAGCAGCCCGTCCCGGGACACGTTACGGGGAACTGAAGCTTTCTTT
CDR3 protein: CASSPSRDTLRGTEAFF

clone size: -
J gene: TRBJ2-1
V gene: TRBV27
D gene: -
CDR3 DNA: TGTGCCAGCAGTTTAAGACAAGGAGGATACAATGAGCAGTTCTTC
CDR3 protein: CASSLRQGGYNEQFF

clone size: -
J gene: TRBJ1-2
V gene: TRBV6-5
D gene: -
CDR3 DNA: TGTGCCAGCAGTTACTCACGCGCCAATAACTATGGCTACACCTTC
CDR3 protein: CASSYSRANNYGYTF

clone size: -
J gene: TRBJ2-2
V gene: TRBV7-6
D gene: TRBD1
CDR3 DNA: TGTGCCAGCAGCTTGCCCGGGACAGGATCGAACACCGGGGAGCTGTTTTTT
CDR3 protein: CASSLPGTGSNTGELFF

clone size: -
J gene: TRBJ2-7
V gene: TRBV24-1
D gene: -
CDR3 DNA: TGTGCCACCAGTGATCCTTACCGAACAGGCGCCTACGAGCAGTACTTC
CDR3 protein: CATSDPYRTGAYEQYF

clone size: -
J gene: TRBJ2-2
V gene: TRBV9
D gene: -
CDR3 DNA: TGTGCCAGCAGCGTCCGGGACACATACACCGGGGAGCTGTTTTTT
CDR3 protein: CASSVRDTYTGELFF

clone size: -
J gene: TRBJ2-5
V gene: TRBV12-5
D gene: TRBD1
CDR3 DNA: TGTGCTAGTGGCCCCCCCGACAGGGGATTCGAGACCCAGTACTTC
CDR3 protein: CASGPPDRGFETQYF

clone size: -
J gene: TRBJ2-7
V gene: TRBV11-2
D gene: -
CDR3 DNA: TGTGCCAGCAGCTTAGATCGCTACGAGCAGTACTTC
CDR3 protein: CASSLDRYEQYF

clone size: -
J gene: TRBJ2-6
V gene: TRBV5-1
D gene: TRBD1
CDR3 DNA: TGCGCCAGCAGCTTGGGGCGTACAGGGGCGTTCGCTGGGGCCAACGTCCTGACTTTC
CDR3 protein: CASSLGRTGAFAGANVLTF

clone size: -
J gene: TRBJ1-4
V gene: TRBV4-1
D gene: -
CDR3 DNA: TGCGCCAGCAGCCTAGGAACAGGCTCTAATGAAAAACTGTTTTTT
CDR3 protein: CASSLGTGSNEKLFF

clone size: -
J gene: TRBJ1-5
V gene: TRBV19
D gene: TRBD1
CDR3 DNA: TGTGCCAGTGGAGACCGGGACAGGAGCAATCAGCCCCAGCATTTT
CDR3 protein: CASGDRDRSNQPQHF

clone size: -
J gene: TRBJ1-1
V gene: TRBV2
D gene: -
CDR3 DNA: TGTGCCAGCAGTGAAGCCCCGGGGGACACTGAAGCTTTCTTT
CDR3 protein: CASSEAPGDTEAFF

clone size: -
J gene: TRBJ1-4
V gene: TRBV5-8
D gene: -
CDR3 DNA: TGTGCCAGCAGCTTGGCCCAACAGGGTCGGGATGAAAAACTGTTTTTT
CDR3 protein: CASSLAQQGRDEKLFF

clone size: -
J gene: TRBJ1-3
V gene: TRBV27
D gene: -
CDR3 DNA: TGTGCCAGGACAGACGGCGGAATCTCTGGAAACACCATATATTTT
CDR3 protein: CARTDGGISGNTIYF

clone size: -
J gene: TRBJ2-1
V gene: TRBV10-3
D gene: TRBD2
CDR3 DNA: TGTGCCATCCTCGGGCGGGAGGGGGGTTCCTACAATGAGCAGTTCTTC
CDR3 protein: CAILGREGGSYNEQFF

clone size: -
J gene: TRBJ1-5
V gene: TRBV28
D gene: -
CDR3 DNA: TGTGCCAGCAGCGTCACAGGGATCAGCAATCAGCCCCAGCATTTT
CDR3 protein: CASSVTGISNQPQHF

clone size: once
J gene: TRBJ1-1
V gene: TRBV10-3
D gene: -
CDR3 DNA: TGTGCCATCAGTGAAGACAGGCAACCCCTCAAAGCTTTCTTT
CDR3 protein: CAISEDRQPLKAFF

clone size: -
J gene: TRBJ2-7
V gene: TRBV4-3
D gene: TRBD2
CDR3 DNA: TGCGCCAGCAGCCAAGCGGGGGGAGGGCAATACGAGCAGTACTTC
CDR3 protein: CASSQAGGGQYEQYF

clone size: few
J gene: TRBJ2-2
V gene: TRBV7-3
D gene: TRBD2
CDR3 DNA: TGTGCCAGCAGCTTAAGCGGGGGGGCCATCGGGGAGCTGTTTTTT
CDR3 protein: CASSLSGGAIGELFF